Presented here are 5 T cell receptor beta chains from one specimen sequenced in a study of blood T cell repertoires in COVID-19 (TCRdb year 2020). The receptor library was made with the immunoSEQ multiplex PCR assay. The table comes from immuneACCESS by way of TCRdb, which keeps in-frame sequences with V and J called. Part of the clones is missing from these tables; in studies checked, under half for an unresolved V gene and the rest for unknown reasons. The sample table shows about 35,000 clones, and roughly 78% are seen once. The top ten clonotypes cover approximately 15% of the sample. Input material: peripheral blood. The origin of the receptors is a woman in her seventies with acute or convalescent COVID-19.

The V gene is TRBV10-1, the J gene TRBJ2-5; maybe TRBD1 (6 bases). The CDR3 runs to 16 residues. Looked up from germline, CDR1 is WNHNN and CDR2 is SYGVQD (reference sequence). V lost 0 bases, J lost 1 base, and 12 bases lay in between. The CDR3 region is CASSESIRTVQETQYF. In DNA, the CDR3 is TGCGCCAGCAGTGAGTCGATTCGGACAGTCCAAGAGACCCAGTACTTC.

The chain carries TRBV19 and TRBJ2-1; 9 bases are a match to TRBD1. Germline CDR1 reads LNHDA; CDR2 reads SQIVND (reference sequence). The trim removed 6 bases at V and 2 bases at J, leaving 8 bases unmatched. The CDR3 consists of 16 residues. The CDR3 is CASRATGGPTYNEQFF. The CDR3 nucleotides read TGTGCCAGTAGGGCGACAGGGGGACCTACCTACAATGAGCAGTTCTTC.

The rearrangement links TRBV14 to TRBJ1-2, with 7 bases lining up with TRBD1. CDR1 is SGHDN and CDR2 is FVKESK in the germline V gene. J gave up 2 bases and V 3 bases, and 0 bases lay outside the gene matches. The CDR3 sequence is 13 residues long. This CDR3 is CASSQTGNYGYTF. The CDR3 region has the DNA TGTGCCAGCAGCCAGACAGGGAACTATGGCTACACCTTC. Looking up the rest from reference TRBV14 and TRBJ1-2 gives the full variable domain: EAGVTQFPSHSVIEKGQTVTLRCDPISGHDNLYWYRRVMGKEIKFLLHFVKESKQDESGMPNNRFLAERTGGTYSTLKVQPAELEDSGVYFCASSQTGNYGYTFGSGTRLTVV.

The chain uses TRBV7-9 and TRBJ2-3; 9 positions match TRBD2. Germline-derived CDR1 and CDR2 are SEHNR and FQNEAQ (reference sequence). Trimming removed 4 bases from V and 6 bases from J; junction bases left unmatched: 8. CDR3 length equals 15 residues. The CDR3 here is CASSSGTSNSDTQYF. The CDR3 bases are TGTGCCAGCAGCTCGGGGACTAGCAATAGTGATACGCAGTATTTT. Looking up the rest from reference TRBV7-9 and TRBJ2-3 gives the full variable domain: DTGVSQNPRHKITKRGQNVTFRCDPISEHNRLYWYRQTLGQGPEFLTYFQNEAQLEKSRLLSDRFSAERPKGSFSTLEIQRTEQGDSAMYLCASSSGTSNSDTQYFGPGTRLTVL.

V is TRBV6-5 and J is TRBJ1-1, with 7 bases identical to TRBD1. Germline loops: CDR1 MNHEY, CDR2 SVGAGI. CDR3 length: 12 amino acids. With V trimmed by 10 bases and J by 1 base, 3 bases remained unmatched. The CDR3 DNA follows: TGTGCCACCCGACAGGGGAACACTGAAGCTTTCTTT. It specifies CATRQGNTEAFF.